One sample yielded the 11 T cell receptor beta chains listed below, sequenced in a study of beta chain bispecific antibodies for T cell cancers. Study outcomes and limitations: The leukemia cells, rather than normal T cells, gave most of the targeted TRBV signal.

TCRdb independently ran MiXCR on the 5' RACE reads; one entry per CDR3 protein. The sample consists of about 18,000 distinct CDR3 sequences, approximately 2% of them appearing once. Expansion lasted 2 to 4 days, with either anti-CD3 antibody OKT3 or CD3/CD28 beads. These receptors lack a known antigen. The source material was healthy donor T cells cultured with leukemia cells. All receptors derive from a human donor in good health. Some clones in this sample may be carry-over from other donors' samples.

Ten or more counts support this clonotype. V is TRBV20-1 and J is TRBJ2-2, with TRBD2 matching 8 bases. Germline V CDR1 and CDR2: DFQATT, SNEGSKA (reference sequence). V trimming: 5 bases; J trimming: 7 bases; junction bases outside the gene matches: 12. This CDR3 has 15 amino acids. In DNA form, the CDR3 reads TGCAGTGCTTTAAGACCGGGGGGGACGGTCGGGGAGCTGTTTTTT. This gives the protein CSALRPGGTVGELFF.

Many counts were recorded for this clonotype. The chain recombines TRBV20-1 with TRBJ2-1; 7 bases are shared with TRBD2. The CDR3 is 15 amino acids. Germline CDR1 reads DFQATT; CDR2 reads SNEGSKA (reference sequence). Trimming removed 5 bases from V and 3 bases from J; junction bases left unmatched: 10. The CDR3 protein is CSAPRAGVVYNEQFF. CDR3 DNA: TGCAGTGCTCCACGGGCGGGGGTTGTCTACAATGAGCAGTTCTTC.

The J gene is TRBJ2-5, the V gene TRBV5-4; D gene unclear. The CDR3 contains 12 residues. Trimming removed 4 bases from V and 3 bases from J, with 7 bases in between. The germline CDR1 and CDR2 sequences are SGHNT and YYREEE (reference sequence). The CDR3 reads CASSIAKETQYF. DNA of the CDR3: TGTGCCAGCAGCATCGCCAAAGAGACCCAGTACTTC.

This clonotype was counted ten times or more. The chain has TRBV19 and TRBJ2-1; TRBD1 agrees at 7 bases. Germline V gives CDR1 LNHDA, CDR2 SQIVND (reference sequence). Trimming at V came to 0 bases and at J to 5 bases, leaving 4 bases not matched to a gene. The CDR3 consists of 15 residues. The DNA for the CDR3 is TGTGCCAGTAGTATAGAGACAGGGATGAACAATGAGCAGTTCTTC. It codes for CASSIETGMNNEQFF. Variable domain in full (rest from reference TRBV19 and TRBJ2-1): DGGITQSPKYLFRKEGQNVTLSCEQNLNHDAMYWYRQDPGQGLRLIYYSQIVNDFQKGDIAEGYSVSREKKESFPLTVTSAQKNPTAFYLCASSIETGMNNEQFFGPGTRLTVL.

This clonotype was observed at least ten times. The CDR3 DNA reads TGCAGTGCTACCTCGGGACAGGACTCCTACGAGCAGTACTTC. This translates into CSATSGQDSYEQYF. The V gene is TRBV20-1, the J gene TRBJ2-7, with 8 bases identical to TRBD1. The CDR3 is made up of 14 amino acids. Per germline, CDR1 DFQATT and CDR2 SNEGSKA (reference sequence). V gave up 4 bases and J gave up 0 bases; unmatched junction bases: 5.

This clonotype occurred many times. The rearrangement joins TRBV20-1 to TRBJ1-2; tentative D call: TRBD1 (6 bases). This CDR3 is 15 amino acids long. CDR1 and CDR2 from the germline V gene are DFQATT and SNEGSKA (reference sequence). The germline V and J ends were trimmed by 0 bases and 2 bases, with 13 bases remaining between them. CDR3 sequence (DNA): TGCAGTGCTAGAGATTTTTACAGGGTGAACTATGGCTACACCTTC. This gives the protein CSARDFYRVNYGYTF.

This clonotype was observed many times. This chain links TRBV20-1 with TRBJ1-4; TRBD1 is a possible D gene (6 bases). Trimming left V 4 bases short and J 5 bases short, with 14 bases between. Germline V gene lookup returns CDR1 DFQATT and CDR2 SNEGSKA (reference sequence). The CDR3 contains 14 residues. DNA of the CDR3: TGCAGTGCTATTAGGGGGGGGGGAAATGAAAAACTGTTTTTT. Translated, it gives CSAIRGGGNEKLFF.

Ten or more counts support this clonotype. The genes are TRBV2 and TRBJ1-1; the match to TRBD1 covers 11 bases. Germline CDR1 SNHLY, CDR2 FYNNEI. Trimming at V came to 6 bases and at J to 4 bases, leaving 13 bases not matched to a gene. This CDR3 has 17 residues. The CDR3 sequence: CASRRQGQGGPGTEAFF. In nucleotides, the CDR3 is TGTGCCAGCAGGAGGCAGGGACAGGGGGGACCGGGCACTGAAGCTTTCTTT.

This clonotype was counted many times. This sequence joins TRBV4-1 and TRBJ1-6, with D unclear. V lost 1 base to trimming and J lost 3 bases, with 13 bases between them. This CDR3 comprises 17 residues. Germline V gives CDR1 MGHRA, CDR2 YSYEKL. In DNA form, the CDR3 reads TGCGCCAGCAGCCAAGGGTTTTGGACGGACTATAATTCACCCCTCCACTTT. Its translation: CASSQGFWTDYNSPLHF.

This clonotype has at least ten counts. The chain couples TRBV27 to TRBJ2-7; tentatively, D is TRBD1 (5 bases). Trimming cost V 4 bases and J 2 bases, with 9 bases left between them. Germline CDR1 reads MNHEY; CDR2 reads SMNVEV (reference sequence). The CDR3 contains 13 residues. The DNA for the CDR3 is TGTGCCAGCAGTTCCACAGGTGCCTACGAGCAGTACTTC. It encodes CASSSTGAYEQYF.

This clonotype was detected ten times or more. The chain joins TRBV2 to TRBJ2-7, with 8 bases that match TRBD2. Germline values: CDR1 SNHLY, CDR2 FYNNEI. The V and J ends lost 8 bases and 5 bases, in that order; junction bases with no gene match: 11. CDR3 size: 14 residues. The CDR3 sequence is CASLPGGSRDEQYF. The CDR3 bases are TGTGCCAGCCTTCCGGGGGGGTCCAGGGACGAGCAGTACTTC.